This paragraph covers one T cell receptor (beta chain) sequence. This specimen belongs to a study of blood T cell repertoires in COVID-19. As for the study in general: Researchers got acute and convalescent COVID-19 samples from the United States, Italy and Spain. PBMCs, B-cell-depleted T cells, or T cells were the source of the cDNA or gDNA that made up the material.

Assay: immunoSEQ multiplex PCR; the TCRdb copy retains only in-frame clones and omits some. The data hold 90,000 to 95,000 clones, with 70% to 90% observed a single time. Germline V lookup: CDR1 SGHAT, CDR2 FQNNGV. J gave up 5 bases and V 1 base, and 5 bases lay outside the gene matches. The CDR3 is made up of 15 amino acids. The source material was peripheral blood. This sequence joins TRBV11-2 and TRBJ2-7, with 10 bases aligning to TRBD2. The sequence came from an elderly woman with active COVID-19. CDR3 DNA sequence: TGTGCCAGCAGCTTAGTACTAGCGGGAACCCACGAGCAGTACTTC. It translates to CASSLVLAGTHEQYF.